The clone carrying this TCR beta chain was observed at least ten times. What it recognizes is unknown. This sample was taken from a study of CD8 T cells in ankylosing spondylitis. Study-wide points: Peripheral blood held disease-linked clones only at relatively low frequency, and these were CD8+. Characteristic, it appeared, of ankylosing spondylitis blood was a TCR beta motif of eight or nine highly homologous variants.

Generation of TCR beta libraries employed quantitative 5'-RACE incorporating molecular barcodes. MiXCR, applied by TCRdb to the 5' RACE reads, yields one record per CDR3 protein. Among approximately 140,000 distinct CDR3 sequences listed, approximately 9.9% were seen once. V lost 4 bases to trimming and J lost 5 bases; unmatched junction nucleotides: 10. CDR3 length: 16 amino acids. Looked up from germline, CDR1 is LGHDT and CDR2 is YNNKEL (reference sequence). V and J are TRBV3-1 and TRBJ2-2, with 7 nucleotides matching TRBD2. This sequence was found in a male donor with ankylosing spondylitis or in good health (not recorded which). The sequenced sample consisted of blood, either unsorted or a sorted T cell fraction (not recorded which). The CDR3: CASSRKGLAVTGELFF. Here the CDR3 DNA reads TGTGCCAGCAGCCGGAAGGGGCTAGCGGTAACCGGGGAGCTGTTTTTT. Using reference TRBV3-1 and TRBJ2-2 for the parts outside the CDR3, the full variable domain is DTAVSQTPKYLVTQMGNDKSIKCEQNLGHDTMYWYKQDSKKFLKIMFSYNNKELIINETVPNRFSPKSPDKAHLNLHINSLELGDSAVYFCASSRKGLAVTGELFFGEGSRLTVL.